This T cell receptor (beta chain) came from a study of cytomegalovirus exposure and HLA in healthy donors. Primers included in the PCR were 60 Vbeta and 13 Jbeta primers. Profiling relied on immunoSEQ multiplex PCR, and the TCRdb table lists in-frame clones only, not all of them. The profile shows about 130,000 clones, around three quarters of them singletons. V shed 3 bases and J 8 bases; nucleotides not matched to a gene: 3. The CDR3 consists of 13 residues. Germline-derived CDR1 and CDR2 are SEHNR and FQNEAQ (reference sequence). This clonotype was obtained from a man aged 35-49 years in good health and CMV-seropositive. J is TRBJ2-4 and V is TRBV7-9; TRBD1 aligns across 8 bases. Specimen: PBMCs. This chain's CDR3 is CASSLSGGDIQYF. CDR3 bases: TGTGCCAGCAGCTTGTCAGGGGGCGACATTCAGTACTTC. Combining the CDR3 with reference TRBV7-9 and TRBJ2-4 gives the whole variable domain DTGVSQNPRHKITKRGQNVTFRCDPISEHNRLYWYRQTLGQGPEFLTYFQNEAQLEKSRLLSDRFSAERPKGSFSTLEIQRTEQGDSAMYLCASSLSGGDIQYFGAGTRLSVL.